This T cell receptor beta chain was captured by sequencing in a study of blood T cell repertoires in COVID-19. Study in general: From the United States, Italy and Spain came samples of acute and convalescent COVID-19.

Germline V gene lookup returns CDR1 SEHNR and CDR2 FQNEAQ (reference sequence). V shed 2 bases and J shed 2 bases, with 9 bases lying between them. There are 14 residues in the CDR3. Turning to this clone: Other DNA sequences in this sample translate to the same CDR3.

TCRdb keeps only in-frame clones here, not all; method: immunoSEQ multiplex PCR. The sample consists of about 200,000 clones, less than 90% of them appearing once. This TCR was recovered from a woman in her 30s who had been exposed to COVID-19. The sequencing input was PBMCs or T cells enriched from blood (not recorded which). J is TRBJ1-1 and V is TRBV7-9; D is perhaps TRBD1 (6 bases). The CDR3 reads CASSLQGSNTEAFF. DNA of the CDR3: TGTGCCAGCAGCTTACAGGGGTCAAACACTGAAGCTTTCTTT.